The clone carrying this T cell receptor (beta chain) has only a few counts. Its cognate antigen is unknown. These data are taken from a study of T-cell memory formation after mild COVID-19. Regarding the study as a whole: Contracting clones from day 15 to 85 had balanced CD4/CD8; later expanders favoured CD4+. Chiefly within CM and EM were the contracting CD4+ clones; CD8+ ones were within EMRA.

The authors produced TCR alpha and TCR beta cDNA libraries with sample barcodes and UMIs by 5'RACE using constant-segment primers. TCRdb processed the 5' RACE reads anew with MiXCR; each CDR3 protein has one entry. The sample contains under 300,000 distinct CDR3 sequences, under 20% of which appear only once. Germline CDR1 SQVTM, CDR2 ANQGSEA. This CDR3 is built from 14 residues. Trimming took 4 bases from V and 2 from J; bases not matched to a gene: 4. The material sequenced was PBMCs or a T cell subset sorted from them (not recorded which). The rearrangement joins TRBV29-1 to TRBJ1-5, with 8 bases identical to TRBD1. This TCR was sampled from a man aged 18 to 29 who had mild COVID-19 (a few samples of this study predate the infection). Cell type and time point are not known. The CDR3 loop reads CSVVTDRGNQPQHF. The DNA for the CDR3 is TGCAGCGTTGTCACGGACAGGGGCAATCAGCCCCAGCATTTT. The full variable domain, completed using reference TRBV29-1 and TRBJ1-5, is SAVISQKPSRDICQRGTSLTIQCQVDSQVTMMFWYRQQPGQSLTLIATANQGSEATYESGFVIDKFPISRPNLTFSTLTVSNMSPEDSSIYLCSVVTDRGNQPQHFGDGTRLSIL.